There are a few counts of the clone carrying this T cell receptor beta chain. The sample comes from a study of cytomegalovirus exposure and HLA in healthy donors. This PCR relied on a set of 60 Vbeta primers and 13 Jbeta primers. Clones were read by immunoSEQ multiplex PCR, and TCRdb kept only the in-frame ones, dropping some. Of over 85,000 clones in the sample, approximately 79% were seen once. The CDR3 totals 15 residues. Trimming took 0 bases from V and 2 from J, leaving 9 bases between them. CDR1 is LNHNV, CDR2 YYDKDF, per germline (reference sequence). The chain uses TRBV15 and TRBJ2-3, with TRBD1 as a possible D gene (5 bases). Sequenced material: PBMCs. The source is a man aged 25-45 years in good health and CMV-seropositive. The DNA for the CDR3 is TGTGCCACCAGCAGAGACAACAGGCCCACAGATACGCAGTATTTT. It yields the protein CATSRDNRPTDTQYF.